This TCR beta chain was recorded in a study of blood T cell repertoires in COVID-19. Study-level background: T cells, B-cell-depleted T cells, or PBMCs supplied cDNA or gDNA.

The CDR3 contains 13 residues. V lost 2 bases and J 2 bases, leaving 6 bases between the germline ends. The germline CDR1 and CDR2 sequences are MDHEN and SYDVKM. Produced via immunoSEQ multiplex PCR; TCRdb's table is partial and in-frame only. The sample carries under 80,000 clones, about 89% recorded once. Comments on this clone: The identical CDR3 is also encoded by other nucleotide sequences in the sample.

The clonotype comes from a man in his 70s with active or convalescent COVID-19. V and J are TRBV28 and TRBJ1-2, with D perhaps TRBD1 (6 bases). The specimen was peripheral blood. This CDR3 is CASSLGQNYGYTF. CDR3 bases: TGTGCCAGCAGTTTAGGACAGAACTATGGCTACACCTTC.